The following is a TCR beta chain sequence with its context. Antigen specificity is unknown. The CDR3 covers 17 residues. The V and J ends lost 4 bases and 2 bases, in that order; junction bases with no gene match: 11. Germline V gene lookup returns CDR1 MNHNS and CDR2 SASEGT. The sample comes from a study of shared clonotypes between healthy human individuals. Looking at the study overall: With ages of 18 to 49, the donors were a couple of women and a few men.

The study, taken as a whole, reports: It was expected that sequencing depth would affect clonotype sharing among donors.

CD8 cells regarded as naive lacked CD45RO, were positively chosen for CCR7, and omitted terminally differentiated effector memory CD45RA+ cells. Clones were sequenced by immunoSEQ multiplex PCR, and TCRdb holds only the in-frame ones, with some missing. The sample includes nearly 2 million clones, less than 95% of them seen just once. The chain links TRBV6-1 to TRBJ2-5; TRBD2 aligns across 9 bases. What was sequenced was naive CD8+ T cells sorted from blood. This clonotype was sampled from a man aged 18 to 29 in good health. CDR3 amino acids: CASSALLAGVSQETQYF. The CDR3 nucleotides read TGTGCCAGCAGTGCCCTCTTAGCGGGGGTGAGTCAAGAGACCCAGTACTTC.